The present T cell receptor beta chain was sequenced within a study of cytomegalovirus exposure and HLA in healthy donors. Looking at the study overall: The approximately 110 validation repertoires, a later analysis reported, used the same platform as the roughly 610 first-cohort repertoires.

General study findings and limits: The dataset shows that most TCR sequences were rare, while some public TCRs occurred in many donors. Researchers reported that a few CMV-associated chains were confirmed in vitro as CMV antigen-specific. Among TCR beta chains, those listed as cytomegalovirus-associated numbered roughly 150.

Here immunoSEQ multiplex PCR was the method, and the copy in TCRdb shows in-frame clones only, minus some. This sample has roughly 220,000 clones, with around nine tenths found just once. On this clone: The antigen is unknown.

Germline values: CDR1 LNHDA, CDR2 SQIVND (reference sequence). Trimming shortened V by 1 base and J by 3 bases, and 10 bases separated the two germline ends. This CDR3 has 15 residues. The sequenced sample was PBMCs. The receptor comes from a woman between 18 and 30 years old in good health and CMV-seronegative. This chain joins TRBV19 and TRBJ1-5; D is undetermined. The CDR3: CASSIGRAYNQPQHF. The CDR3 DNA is TGTGCCAGTAGTATAGGGAGGGCTTACAATCAGCCCCAGCATTTT.